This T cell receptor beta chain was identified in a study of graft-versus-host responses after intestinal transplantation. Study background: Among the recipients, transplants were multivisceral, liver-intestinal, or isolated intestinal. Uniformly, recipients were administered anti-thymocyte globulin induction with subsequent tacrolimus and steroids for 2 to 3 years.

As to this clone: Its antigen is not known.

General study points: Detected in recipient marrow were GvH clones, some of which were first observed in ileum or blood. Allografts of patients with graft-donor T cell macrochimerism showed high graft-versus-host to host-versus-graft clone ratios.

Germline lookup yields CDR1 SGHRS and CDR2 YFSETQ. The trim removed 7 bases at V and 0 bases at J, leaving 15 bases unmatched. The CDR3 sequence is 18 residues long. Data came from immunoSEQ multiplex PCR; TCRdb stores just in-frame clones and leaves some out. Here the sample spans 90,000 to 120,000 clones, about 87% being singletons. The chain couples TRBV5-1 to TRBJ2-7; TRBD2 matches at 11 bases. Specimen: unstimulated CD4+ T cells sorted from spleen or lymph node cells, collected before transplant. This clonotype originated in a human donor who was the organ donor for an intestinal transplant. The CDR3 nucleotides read TGCGCCAGCCGCACTGCTCCCGGGACTAGCGGACTCTCCTACGAGCAGTACTTC. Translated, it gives CASRTAPGTSGLSYEQYF.